This entry describes one T cell receptor beta chain. Its specificity is unknown. The sample belongs to a study of cytomegalovirus exposure and HLA in healthy donors. The wider study: The roughly 130 validation repertoires, a later analysis reported, used the same platform as the 600 to 850 repertoires from the first cohort. Study results and limitations: Rarity characterized most TCR sequences, yet some public TCRs appeared in many donors.

This CDR3 spans 14 amino acids. Trimming at V came to 3 bases and at J to 4 bases, leaving 5 bases not matched to a gene. Per the germline V gene, CDR1 is SGHRS and CDR2 is YFSETQ. Assay used: immunoSEQ multiplex PCR; TCRdb lists only in-frame clones, some missing. The data show 90,000 or so clones, approximately 96% seen once. The receptor comes from a man aged 18 to 30 in good health and CMV-seronegative. Input material: PBMCs. This chain uses TRBV5-1 with TRBJ2-7, with TRBD1 matching 9 bases. The DNA of the CDR3 is TGCGCCAGCAGCTCACAGGGGGCAGGGTACGAGCAGTACTTC. The encoded protein is CASSSQGAGYEQYF. Combining the CDR3 with reference TRBV5-1 and TRBJ2-7 gives the whole variable domain KAGVTQTPRYLIKTRGQQVTLSCSPISGHRSVSWYQQTPGQGLQFLFEYFSETQRNKGNFPGRFSGRQFSNSRSEMNVSTLELGDSALYLCASSSQGAGYEQYFGPGTRLTVT.